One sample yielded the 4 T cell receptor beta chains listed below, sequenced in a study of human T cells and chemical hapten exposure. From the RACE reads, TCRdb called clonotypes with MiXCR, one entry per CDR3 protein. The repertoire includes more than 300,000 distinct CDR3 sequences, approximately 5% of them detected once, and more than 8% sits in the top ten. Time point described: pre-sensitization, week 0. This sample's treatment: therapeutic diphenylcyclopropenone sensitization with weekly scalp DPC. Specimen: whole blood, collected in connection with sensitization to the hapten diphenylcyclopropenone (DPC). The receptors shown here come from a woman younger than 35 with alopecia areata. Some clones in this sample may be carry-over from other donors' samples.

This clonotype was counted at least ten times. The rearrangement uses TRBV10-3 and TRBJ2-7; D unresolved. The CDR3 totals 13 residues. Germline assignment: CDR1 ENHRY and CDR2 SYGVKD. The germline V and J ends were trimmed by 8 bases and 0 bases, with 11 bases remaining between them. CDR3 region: CAIGNRTSYEQYF. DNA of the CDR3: TGTGCCATCGGGAACAGAACCTCCTACGAGCAGTACTTC.

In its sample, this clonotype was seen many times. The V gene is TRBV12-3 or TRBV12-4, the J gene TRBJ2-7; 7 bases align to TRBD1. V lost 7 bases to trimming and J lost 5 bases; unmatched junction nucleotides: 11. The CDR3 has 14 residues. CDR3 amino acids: CASTSGTENDEQYF. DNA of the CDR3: TGTGCCAGCACGTCCGGGACAGAGAACGACGAGCAGTACTTC.

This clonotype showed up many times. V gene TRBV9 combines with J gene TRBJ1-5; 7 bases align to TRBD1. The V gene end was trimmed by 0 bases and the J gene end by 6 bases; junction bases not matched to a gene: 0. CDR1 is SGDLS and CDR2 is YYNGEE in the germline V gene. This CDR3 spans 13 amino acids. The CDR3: CASSVGTGQPQHF. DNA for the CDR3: TGTGCCAGCAGCGTAGGGACAGGTCAGCCCCAGCATTTT.

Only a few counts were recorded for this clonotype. The CDR3 DNA reads TGTGCCAGCAGCCAGACAGGGTACCAAGAGACCCAGTACTTC. Translating gives CASSQTGYQETQYF. The V call is TRBV7-2, the J call TRBJ2-5; the match to TRBD1 covers 7 bases. Trimming removed 5 bases from V and 0 bases from J; junction bases left unmatched: 3. The CDR3 sequence is 14 residues long. The germline gives CDR1 SGHTA, CDR2 FQGNSA.